Listed below are T cell receptor beta chains from one sample, sequenced in a study of blood T cell repertoires in COVID-19. Profiling relied on immunoSEQ multiplex PCR, and the TCRdb table lists in-frame clones only, not all of them. The sample lists about 200,000 clones; 65% to 90% were seen once. Sequencing was carried out using peripheral blood. The receptors derive from a human donor in a cohort sampled during active COVID-19. CDR3s include the opening cysteine and the closing phenylalanine or tryptophan. D genes are given only for firm matches. Part of the rows lack a size; the others show once, few, many or a class for expanded clones.

d_gene	abundance	v_gene	j_gene	CDR3nt	CDR3aa
TRBD2	NA	TRBV5-8	TRBJ2-3	TGTGCCAGCAGCTACGGTTTATTAACGGGAGGCGCCACAGATACGCAGTATTTT	CASSYGLLTGGATDTQYF
TRBD2	NA	TRBV7-2	TRBJ2-1	TGTGCCAGCAGCCCCTGGACTAGCGGGGACTATGAGCAGTTCTTC	CASSPWTSGDYEQFF
NA	NA	TRBV30	TRBJ2-3	TGTGCCTGGAGTCGGGGGGCGAACACAGATACGCAGTATTTT	CAWSRGANTDTQYF
TRBD1	NA	TRBV5-4	TRBJ2-1	TGTGCCAGCAGCCCAGACAGGGGTGGGCACAATGAGCAGTTCTTC	CASSPDRGGHNEQFF
TRBD1	NA	TRBV5-5	TRBJ1-5	TGTGCCAGCAGCTTGGAGGGGACAGGGTATCAGCCCCAGCATTTT	CASSLEGTGYQPQHF
NA	NA	TRBV7-6	TRBJ2-7	TGTGCCAGCAGCTTAGGAACTCCGGACGGGACCTACGAGCAGTACTTC	CASSLGTPDGTYEQYF
NA	few	TRBV6-5	TRBJ1-1	TGTGCCAGTGGGGAGGAGGGCTCGGGGAACACTGAAGCTTTCTTT	CASGEEGSGNTEAFF
NA	NA	TRBV6-1	TRBJ2-2	TGTGCCAGCAGTGAAACGTCTAGACGGCTGTTTTTT	CASSETSRRLFF
TRBD1	NA	TRBV18	TRBJ2-7	TGTGCCAGCTCACCTGGACAGGGGGCCTACGAGCAGTACTTC	CASSPGQGAYEQYF
TRBD1	NA	TRBV2	TRBJ2-5	TGTGCCAGCATTTTCCCCCGGGACAGGGTAAAGGAGACCCAGTACTTC	CASIFPRDRVKETQYF
TRBD2	few	TRBV11-2	TRBJ2-6	TGTGCCAGCACCCTATGGGGGGAGGGGCGAGGGGCCAACGTCCTGACTTTC	CASTLWGEGRGANVLTF
TRBD2	NA	TRBV24-1	TRBJ2-7	TGTGCCACCAGTGATCCGACTAGCGGGAGTGGCGAGCAGTACTTC	CATSDPTSGSGEQYF
TRBD2	NA	TRBV6-4	TRBJ2-1	TGTGCCAGCAAAAAAGTAGCGGGGGACTACAATGAGCAGTTCTTC	CASKKVAGDYNEQFF
NA	once	TRBV5-1	TRBJ2-3	TGCGCCAGCAGCTCCTTGCTCACTAGCCCAGATACGCAGTATTTT	CASSSLLTSPDTQYF
NA	NA	TRBV11-2	TRBJ1-1	TGTGCCAGCAGCTTAGATGGGGAGGGGACTGAAGCTTTCTTT	CASSLDGEGTEAFF
NA	NA	TRBV18	TRBJ2-5	TGTGCCAGCTCGGCGGGGACAGCGCAAGAGACCCAGTACTTC	CASSAGTAQETQYF
TRBD2	NA	TRBV7-2	TRBJ2-3	TGTGCCAGCAGCTTACGGGGAGGGGTCATAGATACGCAGTATTTT	CASSLRGGVIDTQYF
NA	NA	TRBV12-5	TRBJ2-3	TGTGCTAGTGGTGCGACTCTCCGAAGCACAGATACGCAGTATTTT	CASGATLRSTDTQYF
TRBD2	NA	TRBV7-8	TRBJ2-1	TGTGCCAGCAGCTTAGGACTAGCGGGGAGCAATGAGCAGTTCTTC	CASSLGLAGSNEQFF